Listed below are T cell receptor beta chains from one sample, sequenced in a study of response to subunit inactivated influenza vaccine. Using its own MiXCR run on the RT-PCR reads, TCRdb lists one record per CDR3 protein. In the table there are roughly 550,000 distinct CDR3 sequences, 20% to 25% of which are singletons. These same data were also listed under a study on T cells expressing NK-cell markers.

Source: CD4+ T cells sorted from PBMCs, taken less than 13 days after vaccination. Receptors originate from a man aged 50 to 59 who received an inactivated influenza vaccine. Each CDR3 is given with its conserved first and last residue. Rows give clone size only sometimes, using once, few, many, or a class for an expanded clone.

TRBV12-3/TRBV12-4	few	TRBJ1-4	CASSFPGDNEKLFF
TRBV28	few	TRBJ2-3	CASSSWTSGRVTDTQYF
TRBV19	-	TRBJ2-5	CASRPGISSLGETQYF
TRBV6-1	-	TRBJ2-7	CASIGSRSYEQYF
TRBV5-1	-	TRBJ2-5	CASSSQLARQETQYF
TRBV29-1	few	TRBJ2-5	CSVLLAGGYQETQYF
TRBV28	-	TRBJ2-1	CASSSSGRGINEQFF
TRBV20-1	-	TRBJ1-3	CCASPAGGVASGNTIYF
TRBV7-2	-	TRBJ2-3	CASSLTAGTDTQYF
TRBV12-3/TRBV12-4	few	TRBJ2-3	CASSTPSAKDTQYF
TRBV7-2	few	TRBJ2-5	CASSLARWKRVGEIQYF
TRBV7-9	few	TRBJ2-5	CASSPWGQSQETQYF
TRBV5-1	-	TRBJ2-6	CASSLVGPGANVLTF
TRBV4-1	few	TRBJ1-2	CASTLRDRGNYGYTF
TRBV12-3/TRBV12-4	-	TRBJ2-1	CASSLGDSGRASGGQFF
TRBV6-2/TRBV6-3	-	TRBJ1-1	CASISGLNTEAFF
TRBV4-3	-	TRBJ2-2	CASSQGGFTGELFF
TRBV29-1	few	TRBJ1-1	CSVENSGTEAFF
TRBV7-2	few	TRBJ2-5	CASSFQGAVETQYF
TRBV12-3/TRBV12-4	few	TRBJ2-3	CASSPRVITDTQYF
TRBV12-3/TRBV12-4	few	TRBJ1-5	CASSLGSGYQPQHF
TRBV10-3	-	TRBJ2-1	CAISAGAPNEQFF
TRBV7-8	-	TRBJ2-7	CASSVGFYYEQYF
TRBV4-2	-	TRBJ2-1	CASSQYGQGAYNEQFF
TRBV5-6	few	TRBJ1-3	CASRLQGFGNTIYF
TRBV5-6	-	TRBJ2-3	CASSPLGGSTDTQYF
TRBV6-1	few	TRBJ1-1	CASSDPGTGGPEAFF
TRBV12-3/TRBV12-4	many	TRBJ2-7	CASRRDRGYEQYF
TRBV10-3	few	TRBJ2-1	CAISQGQVRQFF
TRBV9	-	TRBJ2-3	CASSPTLRGMPPDTQYF
TRBV10-2	many	TRBJ1-2	CASRAGNNYGYTF
TRBV12-3/TRBV12-4	few	TRBJ2-1	CASRYTGLEPTEQFF
TRBV10-3	-	TRBJ2-7	CAISIAGDRYEQYF
TRBV6-1	-	TRBJ2-1	CASRTSGINEQFF
TRBV10-3	few	TRBJ1-2	CAITDGQGARDGYTF
TRBV29-1	-	TRBJ2-5	CSVAPGRIQETQYF
TRBV7-2	few	TRBJ2-7	CASSLMTGLSYEQYF
TRBV10-3	few	TRBJ2-1	CAISELAGGYNEQFF
TRBV3-1	-	TRBJ1-2	CASSLQGTGYGYTF
TRBV20-1	few	TRBJ2-7	CSAKDRESEQYF
TRBV28	many	TRBJ1-2	CASSLLSGGANYGYTF
TRBV29-1	-	TRBJ2-7	CSATLGGRRSSYEQYF
TRBV4-1	-	TRBJ1-3	CASSPRAQDGNTIYF
TRBV28	-	TRBJ1-4	CASSPYRGANEKLFF
TRBV20-1	many	TRBJ2-3	CSASGTSGTSTDTQYF
TRBV6-1	few	TRBJ1-1	CASRQGSRGTEAFF
TRBV10-3	-	TRBJ2-5	CAISESRGLRETQYF
TRBV29-1	-	TRBJ1-3	CSGGTVGNTIYF
TRBV6-5	-	TRBJ1-6	CASSYRQANSPLHF
TRBV24-1	-	TRBJ2-2	CATSDLQSGELFF
TRBV7-2	-	TRBJ2-5	CASSSQIGRKETQYF
TRBV4-2	-	TRBJ2-2	CASSQDHSGRWAGELFF
TRBV2	-	TRBJ2-5	CASSDPRQETQYF
TRBV7-2	-	TRBJ2-1	CASSLVRAGGFWDNEQFF
TRBV7-2	few	TRBJ2-3	CASSRGRISSTDTQYF
TRBV20-1	few	TRBJ2-3	CSARVSSGGADTQYF
TRBV20-1	-	TRBJ2-3	CSARGVGSGTDTQYF
TRBV20-1	-	TRBJ2-2	CSARSWDAGELFF
TRBV5-1	few	TRBJ2-3	CASSEQGLGTDTQYF